Each of the 5 T cell receptor beta chains below was sequenced from the same sample in a study of T cell repertoires in cytomegalovirus infection. TCRdb recomputed calls from the reads with MiXCR, one row per CDR3 protein. The top ten clones hold roughly 15% of a sample with about 500,000 distinct CDR3 sequences, around 35% of them seen once. These receptors have no known antigen. The specimen was cultured PBMCs, collected from culture after CMV antigen stimulation. These receptor sequences come from a human donor in good health (CMV status not recorded). Some clones in this sample may be carry-over from other donors' samples.

The chain links TRBV28 to TRBJ2-2, with unresolved D. CDR1 is MDHEN and CDR2 is SYDVKM in the germline V gene. The V and J ends lost 7 bases and 0 bases respectively, with 3 bases between them. The length of the CDR3 is 12 residues. The CDR3 DNA sequence: TGTGCCAGCATACCGAACACCGGGGAGCTGTTTTTT. It yields the protein CASIPNTGELFF.

V usage is TRBV9 and J usage is TRBJ1-2, with D possibly matching TRBD1 (5 bases). CDR1 and CDR2 from the germline V gene are SGDLS and YYNGEE. Trimming took off 4 bases at V and 4 bases at J, with 14 bases between the two ends. The CDR3 has 14 residues. This CDR3 is CASSPRGTGYGYTF. CDR3 DNA sequence: TGTGCCAGCAGCCCGCGGGGGACCGGCTATGGCTACACCTTC.

This clonotype was counted a few times. The CDR3 is CASSANSLTYQPQHF. CDR3 sequence (DNA): TGTGCCAGCAGCGCCAATTCCCTTACCTATCAGCCCCAGCATTTT. The chain recombines TRBV7-2 with TRBJ1-5; D is unresolved. V was pared by 5 bases and J by 5 bases, with 16 bases between. The CDR3 is made up of 15 amino acids. Per germline, CDR1 SGHTA and CDR2 FQGNSA. The complete variable domain, with remaining parts taken from reference TRBV7-2 and TRBJ1-5, reads GAGVSQSPSNKVTEKGKDVELRCDPISGHTALYWYRQSLGQGLEFLIYFQGNSAPDKSGLPSDRFSAERTGGSVSTLTIQRTQQEDSAVYLCASSANSLTYQPQHFGDGTRLSIL.

This clonotype has just one count. This chain uses TRBV5-1 with TRBJ2-7; TRBD1 matches at 10 bases. The length of the CDR3 is 17 residues. The germline gives CDR1 SGHRS, CDR2 YFSETQ. Trimming took 0 bases from V and 3 from J; bases not matched to a gene: 9. CDR3: CASSLGTGGSFNYEQYF. The CDR3 nucleotides read TGCGCCAGCAGCTTGGGGACAGGGGGATCCTTTAACTACGAGCAGTACTTC.

V is TRBV20-1 and J is TRBJ2-3; tentatively, D is TRBD1 (5 bases). V was cut by 6 bases and J by 0 bases, with 10 bases left in between. CDR1 and CDR2 from the germline V gene are DFQATT and SNEGSKA (reference sequence). The CDR3 contains 13 residues. The CDR3 coding sequence is TGCAGTGCCAGACAGCAAAGCACAGATACGCAGTATTTT. Translating it yields CSARQQSTDTQYF.